The 2 T cell receptor beta chains below come from one sample, sequenced in a study of T-cell memory formation after mild COVID-19. TCRdb independently ran MiXCR on the 5' RACE reads; one entry per CDR3 protein. The sample lists approximately 190,000 distinct CDR3 sequences, approximately 16% occurring once. The sequenced sample was PBMCs or a T cell subset sorted from them (not recorded which). These receptors were taken from an adult woman who had mild COVID-19 (a few samples of this study predate the infection). Cell type and time point are not known.

The chain employs TRBV5-1 and TRBJ1-4, with D perhaps TRBD1 (5 bases). V lost 5 bases to trimming and J lost 7 bases, with 15 bases between them. The CDR3 totals 14 residues. Looked up from germline, CDR1 is SGHRS and CDR2 is YFSETQ. CDR3 DNA sequence: TGCGCCAGCAGAACCGGGACCGGGGGTGAAAAACTGTTTTTT. The encoded protein is CASRTGTGGEKLFF. Complete variable domain (other parts from reference TRBV5-1 and TRBJ1-4): KAGVTQTPRYLIKTRGQQVTLSCSPISGHRSVSWYQQTPGQGLQFLFEYFSETQRNKGNFPGRFSGRQFSNSRSEMNVSTLELGDSALYLCASRTGTGGEKLFFGSGTQLSVL.

J is TRBJ1-3 and V is TRBV2; 9 bases are shared with TRBD1. Germline V gives CDR1 SNHLY, CDR2 FYNNEI. The V and J ends lost 4 bases and 0 bases, in that order; junction bases with no gene match: 1. The CDR3 extends over 15 amino acids. Written as DNA, the CDR3 is TGTGCCAGCAGTGGGACAGGGGTCTCTGGAAACACCATATATTTT. It translates to CASSGTGVSGNTIYF.